The next 7 T cell receptor beta chains were all read from a single sample in a study of T cells in Graves' hyperthyroidism and ophthalmopathy (dated by TCRdb to between 2018 and 2020). Receptors were amplified or captured by multiplex PCR. The instrument was an Illumina HiSeq 2000. The TCR beta CDR3 regions were amplified from the RNA transcripts. For the first round of RT-PCR on the TCR CDR3, the HTBI primer set was used together with the Qiagen OneStep RT-PCR kit. TCRdb reprocessed the public reads (quality trimming at Q25 with fastp, clone calling with MiXCR) and kept in-frame beta chains. Identical CDR3 protein sequences are pooled into one entry, listed with their most common genes and DNA. This sample holds fewer than 700,000 distinct CDR3 sequences; around 16% were observed only once. The top ten clonotypes cover 3% to 4% of the sample. Sequencing was performed on blood. Source of these receptors: a woman in her 30s with Graves' hyperthyroidism.

This rearrangement joins TRBV5-8 to TRBJ2-2, with TRBD1 matching over 8 bases. V was pared by 4 bases and J by 5 bases, with 10 bases of the junction left unmatched. The germline V gene has CDR1 SGHTS and CDR2 YDEGEE. This CDR3 is 16 amino acids long. CDR3: CASSPNPGGHTGELFF. In DNA, the CDR3 is TGTGCCAGCAGCCCGAATCCAGGGGGCCATACCGGGGAGCTGTTTTTT.

In its sample, this clonotype was seen many times. The chain joins TRBV5-1 to TRBJ2-7; no firm D call. V dropped 4 bases and J dropped 2 bases, with 16 bases sitting between them. Germline loops: CDR1 SGHRS, CDR2 YFSETQ. This CDR3 comprises 15 residues. The CDR3 DNA is TGCGCCAGCAGCCCAATAGGCAGAGAAACCTACGAGCAGTACTTC. This codes for CASSPIGRETYEQYF.

This clonotype was seen a handful of times. This chain joins TRBV19 and TRBJ2-7; TRBD1 might be the D (7 bases). Trimming removed 1 base from V and 4 bases from J, with 14 bases in between. The CDR3 totals 15 residues. In germline, CDR1 is LNHDA, CDR2 SQIVND (reference sequence). CDR3 in amino acids: CASSIAQGGLYEQYF. The CDR3, as DNA: TGTGCCAGTAGTATAGCTCAGGGGGGCCTTTACGAGCAGTACTTC.

This chain uses TRBV7-8 with TRBJ1-5; D unclear. Germline CDR1 is SGHVS and CDR2 is FQNEAQ. V was shortened by 5 bases and J by 4 bases, with 15 bases between the two germline ends. CDR3 length: 15 residues. The chain's CDR3 is CASSPDGRRNQPQHF. CDR3 sequence (DNA): TGTGCCAGCAGCCCCGATGGTCGGAGGAATCAGCCCCAGCATTTT.

The CDR3 here is CASSLHVNSPLHF. Written as DNA, the CDR3 is TGTGCCAGCAGTTTGCATGTAAATTCACCCCTCCACTTT. The V and J genes are TRBV12-3 or TRBV12-4 and TRBJ1-6; D unclear. The V end lost 3 bases, the J end lost 7 bases, and 7 bases lay between the germline ends. CDR3 length: 13 residues.

Ten or more counts support this clonotype. The gene calls are TRBV24-1 and TRBJ1-2, with a possible D match to TRBD1 (5 bases). Germline-derived CDR1 and CDR2 are KGHDR and SFDVKD. With 6 bases removed from V and 4 bases from J, the gap between germline ends came to 8 bases. There are 12 residues in the CDR3. The CDR3 DNA reads as TGTGCCACCAGTCCAGGGTCCTATGGCTACACCTTC. Translating it yields CATSPGSYGYTF.

This clonotype appeared many times. The CDR3 loop reads CASSYRLAGDTNEQFF. CDR3 coding DNA: TGCGCCAGCAGCTATCGACTAGCGGGAGATACCAATGAGCAGTTCTTC. The chain uses TRBV5-1 and TRBJ2-1, with 12 nucleotides matching TRBD2. Looked up from germline, CDR1 is SGHRS and CDR2 is YFSETQ. The V and J ends lost 3 bases and 6 bases, in that order; junction bases with no gene match: 7. This CDR3 has 16 residues.